This TCR beta chain was sequenced in a study of shared clonotypes between healthy human individuals. Overall study results and limits: Larger estimated richness was generally recorded for naive subsets relative to memory subsets. Across a few donors, naive CD4 shared 5% to 6%, naive CD8 3% to 3.5%, memory CD4 roughly 2.2%, memory CD8 0.35% to 0.5%. Generation of non-shared clonotypes was less probable than generation of clonotypes shared by all four donors.

CD4+ cells yielded CD45RA+ naive and CD45RA-negative memory subsets. Only in-frame clones appear in the TCRdb table, and some are missing; sequencing was by immunoSEQ multiplex PCR. The sample carries 2 million to 2.5 million clones, approximately 95% recorded once. Trimming at V came to 2 bases and at J to 4 bases, leaving 4 bases not matched to a gene. There are 14 residues in the CDR3. Looked up from germline, CDR1 is SGHVS and CDR2 is FNYEAQ. About this clone: Its antigen is not identified.

The specimen was naive CD4+ T cells from PBMCs. Subset noted: CD45RA+ positively selected. This TCR was sampled from a man between 18 and 29 years old in good health. Some clones in this sample may be carry-over from other donors' samples. The chain is built from TRBV7-6 and TRBJ2-5, with TRBD2 matching over 7 bases. In DNA form, the CDR3 reads TGTGCCAGCAGCTTATCAACGGGAGGAGAGACCCAGTACTTC. Its protein product is CASSLSTGGETQYF. The variable domain in full, completed from reference TRBV7-6 and TRBJ2-5, reads GAGVSQSPRYKVTKRGQDVALRCDPISGHVSLYWYRQALGQGPEFLTYFNYEAQQDKSGLPNDRFSAERPEGSISTLTIQRTEQRDSAMYRCASSLSTGGETQYFGPGTRLLVL.